This T cell receptor (beta chain) was obtained from a study of PD-1 blockade in classical Hodgkin lymphoma. The CDR3 contains 16 residues. Germline V lookup: CDR1 MNHEY, CDR2 SMNVEV (reference sequence). V was shortened by 2 bases and J by 4 bases, with 17 bases between the two germline ends. Points from the study as a whole: Newly diagnosed patients had diversity similar to the baseline diversity of complete responders. Relapsed/refractory patients reportedly had lower baseline diversity than newly diagnosed patients. There remain no defined causes for the repertoire differences, which possibly reflect disease activity or prior therapy.

The repertoire was sequenced with immunoSEQ multiplex PCR; TCRdb's copy has only in-frame clones and lacks some. Of 20,000 or so clones in the sample, around 81% are singletons; the top ten hold around 21%. Time point described: cycle 4 day 1 (C4D1), after five to seven weeks of nivolumab. Every one of the patients relapsed after autologous stem cell transplantation (brentuximab vedotin exposure was variable). Best overall response was complete response, partial response or progressive disease in these relapsed/refractory classical Hodgkin lymphoma patients. As concerns this clone: Its antigen is unidentified.

The receptor's source is a human donor with classical Hodgkin lymphoma. This sample comprised peripheral blood mononuclear cells (PBMCs), obtained before the fourth cycle of nivolumab. This chain uses TRBV27 with TRBJ1-2, with D possibly being TRBD1 (6 bases). The CDR3: CASSLNGGGPIYGYTF. The CDR3 DNA is TGTGCCAGCAGTTTAAATGGGGGGGGGCCAATCTATGGCTACACCTTC.